The rows below give T cell receptor beta chains drawn from one sample of a study of T cells in Graves' hyperthyroidism and ophthalmopathy. TCRdb re-called the multiplex PCR reads with MiXCR, one entry per CDR3 protein. The top ten clones hold around 29% of a sample with roughly 700,000 distinct CDR3 sequences, about a third of them seen once. The specimen was blood. The receptors here all came from a woman in her thirties or forties with Graves' hyperthyroidism. The CDR3 runs from the conserved cysteine through the conserved F or W. Fields, in order: J gene, clone size, D gene, V gene, CDR3 DNA, CDR3 protein. D genes are given only for firm matches. Only some rows state a clone size, as once, few, many or a class for expanded clones.

TRBJ1-5 . . TRBV12-3/TRBV12-4 TGTGCCAGCAGTTTAGATACGGAGCCCCAGCATTTT CASSLDTEPQHF
TRBJ1-2 . TRBD1 TRBV20-1 TGCAGTGCTAGTCCAGGGGGGACAGGGACCTATGGCTACACCTTC CSASPGGTGTYGYTF
TRBJ2-5 . TRBD1 TRBV7-2 TGTGCCAGCAGCTTGGCCGGGACAGGACGAAGGGAGACCCAGTACTTC CASSLAGTGRRETQYF
TRBJ2-5 many TRBD2 TRBV19 TGTGCCAGTAGTTCAGCCCGACTAGCGGGAGTCGATGAGACCCAGTACTTC CASSSARLAGVDETQYF
TRBJ2-2 many TRBD1 TRBV5-1 TGCGCCAGCAGCCTGACAGGGAACACCGGGGAGCTGTCTTGG CASSLTGNTGELSW
TRBJ1-5 few . TRBV9 TGTGCCAGCAGCGTAGGGAGGGGGGATGTCAATCAGCCCCAGCATTTT CASSVGRGDVNQPQHF
TRBJ1-4 . TRBD1 TRBV7-9 TGTGCCAGCAGTTCCGGGACAGGGGTTTATCATGAAAAACTGTTTTTT CASSSGTGVYHEKLFF
TRBJ2-6 few . TRBV12-3/TRBV12-4 TGTGCCAGCACCTTAGGGGGGTCTGGGGCCAACGTCCTGACTTTC CASTLGGSGANVLTF
TRBJ1-4 . . TRBV20-1 TGCAGTGCTATGGATGCGGACAGAACAAATGAAAAACTGTTTTTT CSAMDADRTNEKLFF
TRBJ1-5 . TRBD1 TRBV9 TGTGCCAGCAGCGTAGGAGGGGGCAAGGATCAGCCCCAGCATTTT CASSVGGGKDQPQHF
TRBJ1-6 many TRBD1 TRBV7-2 TGTGCCAGCACCCATAGCCAGACAGGGGGCTCAGGAGCACCCCTCCACTTT CASTHSQTGGSGAPLHF
TRBJ2-2 . . TRBV5-5 TGTGCCAGCAGCCCTTACGTTGGCTCCGGGGAGCTGTTTTTT CASSPYVGSGELFF
TRBJ1-5 . . TRBV7-9 TGTGCCAGCAGTTCGAGCGGGGCCCGTAATCAGCCCCAGCATTTT CASSSSGARNQPQHF
TRBJ1-2 once TRBD1 TRBV2 TGTGCCAGCAGTGAAGGGCCGCCGGGACAGGTCTATGGCTACACCTTC CASSEGPPGQVYGYTF
TRBJ2-2 few . TRBV7-7 TGTGCCAGCAGCTCCACCTCGGGCGCAGAAACCGGGGAGCTGTTTTTT CASSSTSGAETGELFF
TRBJ1-6 . . TRBV9 TGTGCCAGCAGCCCTCCCCCGGGACGGCGGACACCCCTCCACTTT CASSPPPGRRTPLHF
TRBJ1-5 many . TRBV7-8 TGTGCCAGCAGCTTAGCTCAGGGGACGGGGGAACTCAATCAGCCCCAGCATTTT CASSLAQGTGELNQPQHF
TRBJ1-1 many . TRBV7-9 TGTGCCAGCAGCCTCCAGGGTGAGACTGAAGCTTTCTTT CASSLQGETEAFF
TRBJ1-3 . TRBD1 TRBV6-5 TGTGCCAGCAGAGGGGACAGGAGCACTGGAAACACCATATATTTT CASRGDRSTGNTIYF
TRBJ2-5 few TRBD2 TRBV4-1 TGCGCCAGCAGCCCAGTAAGCGGGGGCCGCTGGGAGACCCAGTACTTC CASSPVSGGRWETQYF
TRBJ2-7 many . TRBV29-1 TGCAGCGGGAGGTCCAGGGATGGGTACGAGCAGTACTTC CSGRSRDGYEQYF
TRBJ2-3 . TRBD2 TRBV9 TGTGCCAGCAGTTACTCTGACGGGGGGGCCTCCGATACGCAGTATTTT CASSYSDGGASDTQYF
TRBJ1-4 . TRBD1 TRBV6-6 TGTGCCAGCAGCCGCGACAGGGGCGGTAATGAAAAACTGTTTTTT CASSRDRGGNEKLFF
TRBJ1-1 many . TRBV12-3/TRBV12-4 TGTGCCAGCAGTCCCCAAGGCCATCCCCTCAACACTGAAGCTTTCTTT CASSPQGHPLNTEAFF
TRBJ2-2 . TRBD2 TRBV10-3 TGTGCCACCTCGGGAGGGGACGACGGGGAGCTGTTTTTT CATSGGDDGELFF
TRBJ1-1 few . TRBV12-3/TRBV12-4 TGTGCCAGCAGTTCATGGTCAGGGAACACTGAAGCTTTCTTT CASSSWSGNTEAFF
TRBJ1-5 few . TRBV10-3 TGTGCCAGCAGCCAGGAATTCAATCAGCCCCAGCATTTT CASSQEFNQPQHF
TRBJ1-2 many . TRBV2 TGTGCCAGCAGTGAAACGCCAGGGTTCTATGGCTACACCTTC CASSETPGFYGYTF
TRBJ2-7 . TRBD2 TRBV24-1 TGTGCCACCAGTGACTCTAGCGGGAGACCATACGAGCAGTACTTC CATSDSSGRPYEQYF
TRBJ1-2 many . TRBV29-1 TGCAGCGTCCCCAGCTGGGACGGCTACACCTTC CSVPSWDGYTF
TRBJ1-2 few . TRBV12-3/TRBV12-4 TGTGCCAGCAGTTTAGAGGCACCTACCTATGGCTACACCTTC CASSLEAPTYGYTF
TRBJ1-6 . . TRBV2 TGTGCCAGCAGTGATTCGGGGGGAAATTCACCCCTCCACTTT CASSDSGGNSPLHF
TRBJ1-6 . TRBD1 TRBV12-3/TRBV12-4 TGTGCCAGCGGGGGGACAGGGCAGAGCTCCTATAATTCACCCCTCCACTTT CASGGTGQSSYNSPLHF
TRBJ2-5 few . TRBV5-6 TGTGCCAGCCTCTTCCAAGAGACCCAGTACTTC CASLFQETQYF
TRBJ1-3 . . TRBV7-6 TGCGCCAGCAGCCAAGCAGGCAGGACCTCCTCTGGAAACACCATATATTTT CASSQAGRTSSGNTIYF
TRBJ1-6 few . TRBV6-2/TRBV6-3 TGTGCCAGCAGTTACGACAGGACCTATAATTCACCCCTCCACTTT CASSYDRTYNSPLHF
TRBJ1-2 many . TRBV29-1 TGCAGCGTTGAAGTCCGGGGGGCCGGCTATGGCTACACCTTC CSVEVRGAGYGYTF
TRBJ2-7 . . TRBV7-6 TGTGCCAGCAGGAGACAGGTGAGCCCCTACGAGCAGTACTTC CASRRQVSPYEQYF
TRBJ2-5 . TRBD2 TRBV7-6 TGTGCCAGCAGCCAGCAGCGGGGGGCCCAAGAGACCCAGTACTTC CASSQQRGAQETQYF
TRBJ1-2 . . TRBV11-1 TGTGCCAGCAGTCTGTCCCATTACAGTAGCTATGGCTACACCTTC CASSLSHYSSYGYTF
TRBJ2-1 . . TRBV20-1 TGCAGTGCTAGGGGTGTGGGGGGCGACGGGTCCTACAATGAGCAGTTCTTC CSARGVGGDGSYNEQFF
TRBJ1-1 few TRBD1 TRBV4-2 TGTGCCAGCAGCCCCGGGACAGGGGGCTGGAAGTACACTGAGGCTTTCTTT CASSPGTGGWKYTEAFF
TRBJ2-2 . TRBD1 TRBV7-3 TGTGTCAGCAGCTTAACGGTGACTCATTGGGGACAGGTAGTCACCGGGGAGCTGTTTTTT CVSSLTVTHWGQVVTGELFF
TRBJ2-2 . . TRBV20-1 TGCAGCGTTGAAGACTCAGAAGGGGAGCTGTTTTTT CSVEDSEGELFF
TRBJ1-2 . TRBD1 TRBV19 TGTGCCAGTAGTGTCCGGGACAGGGGGCATTACTATGGCTACACCTTC CASSVRDRGHYYGYTF